This T cell receptor (beta chain) was identified in a study of OX40 agonist ivuxolimab in advanced cancers. Study background: The patients received agonistic anti-OX40 (CD134) antibody ivuxolimab. With a range of roughly 20 to 85, age averaged approximately 55 years, and 75% to 90% were male.

TCRdb keeps only in-frame clones here, not all; method: immunoSEQ multiplex PCR. The sample records roughly 20,000 clones, approximately 79% being singletons. Blood sampling was done at baseline, cycle 4 day 1, and cycle 7 day 1. In regard to this clone: Antigen: not known.

Study-wide findings and caveats: At 0.1-3.0 mg/kg, partial responders had clonal expansion among the lowest observed.

Germline CDR1 reads SGHRS; CDR2 reads YFSETQ. Trimming left V 4 bases short and J 3 bases short, with 20 bases between. The CDR3 length is 16 residues. This receptor was obtained from an adult with an advanced solid tumor such as melanoma, head and neck, liver or kidney cancer. The rearrangement links TRBV5-1 to TRBJ2-7; the D gene is possibly TRBD2 (5 bases). The specimen was CD4+ or CD8+ T cells sorted from blood, collected in a trial of the OX40 agonist ivuxolimab. CDR3: CASSPSPASGGYEQYF. CDR3 DNA sequence: TGCGCCAGCAGCCCCTCCCCGGCCTCAGGAGGCTACGAGCAGTACTTC.